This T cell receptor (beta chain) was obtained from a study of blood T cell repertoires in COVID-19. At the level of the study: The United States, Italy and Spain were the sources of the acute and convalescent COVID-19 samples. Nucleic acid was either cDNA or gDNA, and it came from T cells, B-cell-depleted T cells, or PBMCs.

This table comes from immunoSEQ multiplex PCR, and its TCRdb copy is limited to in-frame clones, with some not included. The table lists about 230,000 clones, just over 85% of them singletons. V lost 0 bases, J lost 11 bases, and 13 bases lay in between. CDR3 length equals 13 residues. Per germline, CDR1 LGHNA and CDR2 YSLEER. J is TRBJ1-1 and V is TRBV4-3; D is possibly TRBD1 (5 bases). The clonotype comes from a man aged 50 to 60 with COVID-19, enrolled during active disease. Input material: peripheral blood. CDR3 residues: CASSQDSGFAAFF. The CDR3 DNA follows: TGCGCCAGCAGCCAAGACTCAGGGTTCGCGGCTTTCTTT.